One TCR beta chain is described in this entry. The J segment lost 4 bases and the V segment lost 3 bases, leaving 3 bases of the junction unmatched. Germline-derived CDR1 and CDR2 are GTSNPN and SVGIG (reference sequence). CDR3 length: 15 amino acids. The table came from immunoSEQ multiplex PCR; TCRdb's copy has only in-frame clones and leaves some out. The sample includes about 70,000 clones, approximately 80% seen only once; the top ten take roughly 16%. This record comes from a study of blood T cell repertoires in COVID-19. Study-level information: Nucleic acid was either cDNA or gDNA, and it came from T cells, B-cell-depleted T cells, or PBMCs.

The chain carries TRBV30 and TRBJ2-7, with 16 bases aligning to TRBD2. The sequence came from a human donor in a cohort sampled during active COVID-19. The sample comprised peripheral blood. The CDR3 region is CAWREGLAGGYEQYF. The DNA for the CDR3 is TGTGCCTGGAGGGAGGGACTAGCGGGAGGGTACGAGCAGTACTTC.